These 21 T cell receptor beta chains share one sample of origin, sequenced in a study of CD8+ T cells in alopecia areata. Extracted RNA was reverse transcribed, and the resulting cDNA served as sequencing template. Libraries were prepared by immunoSEQ multiplex PCR; TCRdb keeps only in-frame clonotypes and omits some of them. In total the sample includes under 350,000 clones, none of them seen once. Cutaneous lymph node cells were pooled, and they were sorted using CD4, CD8alpha, NKG2D, NKG2ACE and other markers. Sequenced material: CD4+ T cells sorted from a lymph node. The receptors come from a C3H/HeJ mouse with alopecia areata. Strain haplotype at MHC: H2-k.

On this clone: Gene names and germline refer to mouse. Read data end 3 residues before the CDR3 end; the end is taken from the germline J gene. V usage is TRBV1 and J usage is TRBJ1-6, with D uncertain. TRBJ1-6 is an ORF for which the function is uncertain. Trimming took off 1 base at V and 5 bases at J, with 6 bases between the two ends. Germline V gives CDR1 NSQYPW, CDR2 LRSPGD (reference sequence). The length of the CDR3 is 14 residues. Partial CDR3 DNA: TGCACCTGCAGTGCAGTTTGGGATAATTCGCCC. This sequence encodes CTCSAVWDNSP. The entire CDR3 sequence reads CTCSAVWDNSPLYF.

This clone was seen a handful of times. Gene names are mouse gene names. Read data end 4 residues before the CDR3 end; the end is taken from the germline J gene. The chain combines TRBV13-2 with TRBJ2-2; D perhaps matches TRBD2 (6 bases). Per germline, CDR1 NNHNN and CDR2 SYGAGS (reference sequence). The length of the CDR3 is 16 residues. V was clipped by 1 base and J by 0 bases, with 10 bases between them. CDR3 in amino acids: CASGDSGASNTGQLYF. The DNA read from the CDR3 is TGTGCCAGCGGTGATTCTGGGGCTTCAAACACCGGG.

Worth noting for this clone: The listed genes are named as in mouse. The read ends 4 residues before the CDR3 terminus; that terminus is restored from the germline J gene. The rearrangement joins TRBV16 to TRBJ1-1; 7 nucleotides align to TRBD1. The CDR3 runs 13 residues. CDR1 is SGHSA, CDR2 FRNQAP, per germline. J gave up 1 base and V 9 bases, and 5 bases lay outside the gene matches. Partial CDR3 DNA: TGTGCAAGAATGGGACAGAAAAACACA. As protein: CARMGQKNT. The full CDR3 sequence reads CARMGQKNTEVFF.

This clone was counted only a few times. Germline and genes: mouse. Read data end 4 residues before the CDR3 end; the end is taken from the germline J gene. The chain joins TRBV1 to TRBJ2-5; 8 nucleotides match TRBD2. The CDR3 has 15 amino acids. Germline loops: CDR1 NSQYPW, CDR2 LRSPGD (reference sequence). The sequenced CDR3 bases are TGCACCTGCAGTGGGACTGGGAGCCAAGAAGAC. It is translated as CTCSGTGSQED. The CDR3, in full, reads CTCSGTGSQEDTQYF.

About this clone: Gene names are the mouse ones. The read stops 4 residues short of the end of the CDR3; the missing end is completed from the germline J gene. Other DNA sequences within the sample encode an identical CDR3. The chain couples TRBV14 to TRBJ2-1; TRBD1 agrees at 12 bases. From germline, CDR1 is SGHDT and CDR2 FRDEAV. The CDR3 runs to 15 residues. The CDR3 spells CASSPGTGGRAEQFF. The sequenced part of the CDR3 DNA is TGTGCCAGCAGCCCTGGGACAGGGGGCCGGGCT.

This clone was detected a few times. Each gene name is a mouse one. The CDR3 is cut off 4 residues early in the read; its end comes from the germline J gene. J is TRBJ2-5 and V is TRBV14; 13 bases agree with TRBD2. The CDR3 is 15 amino acids. Trimming removed 5 bases from V and 3 bases from J; junction bases left unmatched: 3. Germline CDR1 is SGHDT and CDR2 is FRDEAV. CDR3 sequence reads: CASSRGLGGQDTQYF. The part of the CDR3 DNA that was read is TGTGCCAGCAGCCGGGGACTGGGGGGGCAAGAC.

Notes on this clone: Gene names are mouse gene names. CDR3 DNA (partial): TGTGCCAGCAGTACAGGGGAGACA. Its protein is CASSTGET. Given in full, the CDR3 is CASSTGETEVFF. The V and J genes are TRBV19 and TRBJ1-1, with D maybe TRBD1 (6 bases). The CDR3 is cut off 4 residues early in the read; its end comes from the germline J gene. The CDR3 contains 12 residues. Germline lookup yields CDR1 FNHDT and CDR2 SITEND (reference sequence).

This clone was detected only a few times. Gene names follow the mouse nomenclature. The read terminates 4 residues before the CDR3 end, so the remaining end is supplied by the germline J gene. Other DNA sequences in the sample encode the same CDR3. The chain carries TRBV1 and TRBJ2-1; weak D call: TRBD2 (7 bases). Per the germline V gene, CDR1 is NSQYPW and CDR2 is LRSPGD (reference sequence). The CDR3 sequence is 15 residues long. Incomplete CDR3 DNA: TGCACCTGCAGTGCAGATCCGGGGGGCCTCGCT. It is translated as CTCSADPGGLA. In full, the CDR3 is CTCSADPGGLAEQFF.

With regard to this clone: The genes are named according to mouse. The missing CDR3 end, 4 residues past where the read stops, is filled in from the germline J gene. This sequence joins TRBV1 and TRBJ2-1; D is possibly TRBD2 (6 bases). Trimming removed 0 bases from V and 4 bases from J, with 10 bases in between. The CDR3 length is 15 residues. The germline CDR1 and CDR2 sequences are NSQYPW and LRSPGD (reference sequence). The CDR3 here is CTCSADLGSYAEQFF. The covered CDR3 bases are TGCACCTGCAGTGCAGACCTGGGGTCATATGCT.

This clone was picked up a small number of times. Mouse germline and gene names are used. The read terminates 4 residues ahead of where the CDR3 ends, so the germline J gene completes it. The genes are TRBV13-2 and TRBJ2-3; 7 bases fit TRBD2. CDR1 and CDR2 (germline): NNHNN, SYGAGS (reference sequence). Trimming removed 2 bases from V and 0 bases from J; junction bases left unmatched: 3. CDR3 length: 15 residues. Incomplete CDR3 DNA: TGTGCCAGCGGTGAGGGGGGGTCTAGTGCAGAA. This sequence encodes CASGEGGSSAE. In full, the CDR3 is CASGEGGSSAETLYF.

About this clone itself: Gene names are the mouse ones. Sequencing ends 4 residues short of the CDR3 end; the germline J gene provides the rest. The chain carries TRBV5 and TRBJ2-7; 12 bases match TRBD2. The CDR3 is 15 amino acids. The germline CDR1 and CDR2 sequences are LGHNA and YNLKQL (reference sequence). This chain's CDR3 is CASSLLTGGAYEQYF. CDR3 DNA (partial): TGTGCCAGCAGCCTCCTGACTGGGGGGGCGTAT.

This clone came up a few times. Gene and germline names: mouse. The read terminates 4 residues ahead of where the CDR3 ends, so the germline J gene completes it. The rearrangement joins TRBV13-3 to TRBJ2-7; 9 bases map to TRBD2. V was pared by 4 bases and J by 3 bases, with 2 bases of the junction left unmatched. CDR1 and CDR2 from the germline V gene are NNHDY and SYVADS. The CDR3 extends over 13 amino acids. The DNA read from the CDR3 is TGTGCCAGCAGTAAGACTGGGGGCTAT. It yields the protein CASSKTGGY. The entire CDR3 protein reads CASSKTGGYEQYF.

This clone was seen a handful of times. Genes and germline come from the mouse. The read finishes 4 residues shy of the CDR3 end, and the germline J gene is used to complete it. The chain couples TRBV5 to TRBJ2-7; 11 bases match TRBD2. The germline V gene encodes CDR1 LGHNA and CDR2 YNLKQL (reference sequence). The CDR3 spans 16 residues. The CDR3 spells CASSQDNWGGGYEQYF. CDR3 DNA (partial): TGTGCCAGCAGCCAAGATAACTGGGGGGGCGGATAT.

This clone was found many times. Here the gene names and germline are mouse. The read gets to within 3 residues of the CDR3 end, and the germline J gene fills in the rest. The gene calls are TRBV13-1 and TRBJ1-6; TRBD1 is a possible D gene (6 bases). TRBJ1-6 is an ORF, with its function uncertain. Germline V gene lookup returns CDR1 NSHNY and CDR2 SYGAGN. The CDR3 loop spans 15 amino acids. V shed 4 bases and J shed 0 bases, with 8 bases lying between them. The CDR3 DNA, read in part, is TGTGCCAGCAGTCGGGACATTTCCTATAATTCGCCC. It translates to CASSRDISYNSP. The whole CDR3 sequence is CASSRDISYNSPLYF.

Worth noting for this clone: Gene labels here are mouse ones. The read ends 4 residues early relative to the CDR3; the germline J gene fills the gap. This chain links TRBV5 with TRBJ1-1, with D tentatively TRBD1 (6 bases). Germline V CDR1 and CDR2: LGHNA, YNLKQL (reference sequence). Deletions cut 2 bases from V and 1 base from J, with 8 bases between. The CDR3 contains 14 residues. CDR3 protein: CASSQQGWNTEVFF. CDR3 DNA (partial): TGTGCCAGCAGCCAACAGGGGTGGAACACA.

Worth noting for this clone: Each gene name is a mouse one. The observed sequence ends 4 residues before the CDR3 terminus, with the missing tail filled in from the germline J gene. This chain connects TRBV13-1 to TRBJ1-2; no definite D call. The CDR3 runs to 15 residues. V was cut by 2 bases and J by 0 bases, with 11 bases left in between. The germline gives CDR1 NSHNY, CDR2 SYGAGN. Here the CDR3 reads CASSEFGLANSDYTF. CDR3 DNA (partial): TGTGCCAGCAGTGAATTTGGTCTCGCAAACTCC.

This clone was detected a few times. Genes and germline come from the mouse. The missing CDR3 end, 4 residues past where the read stops, is filled in from the germline J gene. The same CDR3 also results from other DNA sequences found in this sample. This rearrangement joins TRBV1 to TRBJ2-4, with D possibly being TRBD2 (5 bases). V lost 0 bases, J lost 1 base, and 8 bases lay in between. The CDR3 is 15 residues long. Germline V gene data show CDR1 as NSQYPW and CDR2 as LRSPGD (reference sequence). The CDR3 here is CTCSADWGGQNTLYF. The covered CDR3 bases are TGCACCTGCAGTGCAGATTGGGGTGGTCAAAAC. Full variable domain (missing parts from reference TRBV1 and TRBJ2-4): VTLLEQNPRWRLVPRGQAVNLRCILKNSQYPWMSWYQQDLQKQLQWLFTLRSPGDKEVKSLPGADYLATRVTDTELRLQVANMSQGRTLYCTCSADWGGQNTLYFGAGTRLSVL.

The table lists this clone with a few counts. Gene names refer to mouse genes. Read sequence stops 4 residues before the CDR3 end, and the germline J gene provides the missing end. The rearrangement joins TRBV5 to TRBJ2-1, with 12 bases fitting TRBD2. V trimming: 4 bases; J trimming: 1 base; junction bases outside the gene matches: 5. Germline CDR1 reads LGHNA; CDR2 reads YNLKQL (reference sequence). This CDR3 spans 17 amino acids. The CDR3 spells CASSPGLGGGNYAEQFF. The sequenced CDR3 bases are TGTGCCAGCAGCCCGGGACTGGGGGGAGGGAACTATGCT.

In regard to this clone: Any gene name here is a mouse gene name. The read terminates 4 residues before the CDR3 end, so the remaining end is supplied by the germline J gene. The same CDR3 is also encoded by other DNA sequences in this sample. This chain joins TRBV13-1 and TRBJ2-2, with 8 bases fitting TRBD2. Losses at the gene ends were 0 bases for V and 1 base for J; bases not matched to a gene: 2. Germline V gives CDR1 NSHNY, CDR2 SYGAGN. The CDR3 has 16 amino acids. The CDR3 bases that were read are TGTGCCAGCAGTGATGCAGGACTGGGAAACACCGGG. Encoded protein: CASSDAGLGNTG. The CDR3, in full, reads CASSDAGLGNTGQLYF.

Ten or more counts support this clone. Genes and germline are mouse. The CDR3 goes on 4 residues after the read ends, and that part is filled in from the germline J gene. The chain uses TRBV3 and TRBJ2-3; 10 nucleotides align to TRBD2. The V gene's germline CDR1 is SNHLY and CDR2 FYNGKV (reference sequence). The CDR3 has 18 amino acids. V was clipped by 0 bases and J by 0 bases; unmatched bases: 6. The DNA read from the CDR3 is TGTGCCAGCAGCTTAGCGCCCGGGACTGGGGCTAGTGCAGAA. Protein: CASSLAPGTGASAE. The whole CDR3 region reads CASSLAPGTGASAETLYF. The full variable domain, rest sourced from reference TRBV3 and TRBJ2-3, is GPKVLQIPSHQIIDMGQMVTLNCDPVSNHLYFYWYKQILGQQMEFLVNFYNGKVMEKSKLFKDQFSVERPDGSYFTLKIQPTALEDSAVYFCASSLAPGTGASAETLYFGSGTRLTVL.

This clone was picked up a small number of times. A much bigger clone sits one base away, suggesting this may be a read error. Germline and genes: mouse. In the same sample, other DNA sequences code for this CDR3. CDR3 loop: CASSWTGGTGQLYF. The CDR3 DNA, read in part, is TGTGCCAGCAGTTGGACAGGGGGCACCGGG. The chain recombines TRBV19 with TRBJ2-2; 10 bases match TRBD1. The sequenced fragment ends 4 residues before the CDR3 boundary, so the rest is inferred from the germline J gene. Germline CDR1 reads FNHDT; CDR2 reads SITEND (reference sequence). The CDR3 runs to 14 residues. V was pared by 4 bases and J by 4 bases, with 1 base of the junction left unmatched.